Sequencing of this TCR beta chain was carried out in a study of blood T cells in healthy people across ages. Study-wide points: The study found TCR beta diversity correlated strongly with naive T cell percentage.

The sample holds a few counts of this clonotype. Antigen: not known. Together with a sample-barcoded 5' primer, a J-beta primer mix was included in a second PCR lasting roughly 6 to 12 cycles. TCRdb re-called the 5' RACE reads with MiXCR, one entry per CDR3 protein. The sample records over 700,000 distinct CDR3 sequences, 53% being singletons. Germline values: CDR1 SGHTA, CDR2 FQGTGA. V dropped 3 bases and J dropped 2; count of bases not matched to a gene: 4. The CDR3 length is 15 residues. Sequencing was carried out using blood. This sequence originates from a man aged 80 or over in good health. The chain is built from TRBV7-3 and TRBJ2-3, with 8 nucleotides matching TRBD2. The CDR3 coding sequence is TGTGCCAGCAGCTTGATAGCGGGATCCACAGATACGCAGTATTTT. Translating gives CASSLIAGSTDTQYF.